The entry below describes one T cell receptor (beta chain). Its specificity is not known. This sample was included in a study of PD-1 blockade in classical Hodgkin lymphoma. Every patient was affected by relapse after autologous stem cell transplantation, while exposure to brentuximab vedotin was not uniform. CDR1 and CDR2 from the germline V gene are SGHRS and YFSETQ. Unmatched junction bases numbered 10, after V lost 4 bases and J lost 5 bases. This CDR3 spans 16 amino acids. The table came from immunoSEQ multiplex PCR; TCRdb's copy has only in-frame clones and leaves some out. Of 50,000 to 75,000 clones listed, more than 75% are singletons. Study-wide results and caveats: Complete responders possessed baseline diversity comparable to newly diagnosed patients.

This TCR came from a human donor with classical Hodgkin lymphoma. The chain uses TRBV5-1 and TRBJ1-4; 8 bases are a match to TRBD1. Sample: peripheral blood mononuclear cells (PBMCs), taken before the second cycle of nivolumab. CDR3 loop: CASSAVGRQGNEKLFF. In nucleotides, the CDR3 is TGCGCCAGCAGCGCCGTCGGGCGACAGGGGAATGAAAAACTGTTTTTT.